This T cell receptor (beta chain) was obtained from a study of T cell repertoires in cytomegalovirus infection. Study-level information: Both CMV infection and a matching HLA type were indicated by public TCR beta signatures.

The sample holds many counts of this clonotype. The antigen remains undetermined. With 5 bases clipped from V and 5 bases from J, the junction kept 6 bases outside the gene matches. Germline-derived CDR1 and CDR2 are MNHEY and SVGEGT. The CDR3 is made up of 14 amino acids. TCRdb independently ran MiXCR on the reads; one entry per CDR3 protein. The data show hundreds of thousands of distinct CDR3 sequences, roughly a quarter seen once. Overall study findings and caveats: Across the ex vivo response, the dominant clonotypes were HLA-C-restricted CMV-specific TCR beta clonotypes. Pooled public TCR beta family frequency picked out CMV carriers with the relevant HLA.

The sequence was collected from a human donor in good health (CMV status not recorded). Some clones in this sample may be carry-over from other donors' samples. Sequencing was carried out using CD8+ T cells from PBMCs. The chain uses TRBV6-2 or TRBV6-3 and TRBJ2-5, with 9 bases identical to TRBD1. CDR3 nucleotides: TGTGCCAGCAGTCAGGGACAGGGCTGGGAGACCCAGTACTTC. It is translated as CASSQGQGWETQYF.